The 15 T cell receptor beta chains in this list originate from one sample, sequenced in a study of beta chain features in type 1 diabetes. Study observations and caveats: Moderate yet significant TCRB CDR3 shortening was seen in Type 1 diabetes patients in all four CD4+ subsets.

Which antigens these TCRs recognize remains unknown. The sequenced template was cDNA made from the entire isolated RNA. The repertoire was sequenced with immunoSEQ multiplex PCR; TCRdb's copy has only in-frame clones and lacks some. The sample includes about 53,000 clones, about 60% of them seen just once. Sequencing was performed on stem cell memory CD4+ T cells from blood. The receptor source for this set is a woman between 25 and 40 years old with type 1 diabetes.

This chain connects TRBV19 to TRBJ1-2; D might be TRBD1 (5 bases). Looked up from germline, CDR1 is LNHDA and CDR2 is SQIVND (reference sequence). V lost 3 bases to trimming and J lost 7 bases, with 12 bases between them. The CDR3 has 13 residues. DNA of the CDR3: TGTGCCAGTAGTATGGGCAGGGAAGCTGGCTACACCTTC. It translates to CASSMGREAGYTF.

The chain has TRBV6-1 and TRBJ1-1, with D possibly TRBD1 on 5 matching bases. Germline V gene lookup returns CDR1 MNHNS and CDR2 SASEGT. V lost 6 bases, J lost 1 base, and 9 bases lay in between. The CDR3 length is 13 residues. Written as DNA, the CDR3 is TGTGCCAGCAGGACACAGGAGAACACTGAAGCTTTCTTT. Translation: CASRTQENTEAFF.

This clone has just a few counts. V is TRBV6-6 and J is TRBJ2-5; 7 bases align to TRBD1. The CDR3 length is 11 residues. Per the germline V gene, CDR1 is MNHNY and CDR2 is SVGAGI (reference sequence). V dropped 6 bases and J dropped 11; count of bases not matched to a gene: 6. The DNA for the CDR3 is TGTGCCAGCAGCCTAAGGGGGCGGCAGTACTTC. It encodes CASSLRGRQYF.

The chain couples TRBV5-8 to TRBJ1-5, with 7 nucleotides matching TRBD1. The CDR3 length is 14 residues. V shed 2 bases and J 6 bases; nucleotides not matched to a gene: 5. Germline assignment: CDR1 SGHTS and CDR2 YDEGEE. The DNA of the CDR3 is TGTGCCAGCAGCTTCGGGACAGAAGTTCAGCCCCAGCATTTT. Amino acid sequence: CASSFGTEVQPQHF. The complete variable domain, with remaining parts taken from reference TRBV5-8 and TRBJ1-5, reads EAGVTQSPTHLIKTRGQQATLRCSPISGHTSVYWYQQALGLGLQFLLWYDEGEERNRGNFPPRFSGRQFPNYSSELNVNALELEDSALYLCASSFGTEVQPQHFGDGTRLSIL.

The CDR3 reads CASSLQTSALETQYF. Here the CDR3 DNA reads TGTGCCAGCAGCTTACAAACTAGCGCGTTAGAGACCCAGTACTTC. This chain connects TRBV7-2 to TRBJ2-5; the match to TRBD2 covers 7 bases. The CDR3 contains 15 residues. Trimming removed 2 bases from V and 4 bases from J; junction bases left unmatched: 7. CDR1 and CDR2 (germline): SGHTA, FQGNSA.

The chain is built from TRBV7-3 and TRBJ2-7, with 9 bases that match TRBD1. The germline V gene has CDR1 SGHTA and CDR2 FQGTGA. With V trimmed by 4 bases and J by 1 base, 5 bases remained unmatched. This CDR3 spans 15 amino acids. The CDR3 here is CASSSSGQGSYEQYF. The CDR3 bases are TGTGCCAGCAGCTCCTCGGGACAGGGATCCTACGAGCAGTACTTC.

The rearrangement uses TRBV7-6 and TRBJ1-1, with 7 nucleotides matching TRBD1. Germline V lookup: CDR1 SGHVS, CDR2 FNYEAQ. J was trimmed by 7 bases and V by 5 bases; bases with no gene match: 7. The CDR3 consists of 13 residues. The CDR3 loop is CASSQRQGGEAFF. The DNA of the CDR3 is TGTGCCAGCAGCCAACGACAGGGTGGTGAAGCTTTCTTT.

This chain connects TRBV4-1 to TRBJ1-4, with a weak D call TRBD1 (5 bases). Trimming took 1 base from V and 8 from J, leaving 14 bases between them. There are 15 residues in the CDR3. CDR1 is MGHRA, CDR2 YSYEKL, per germline. CDR3 nucleotides: TGCGCCAGCAGCCAAGCCTCAGGGTTTGCGGAAAAACTGTTTTTT. It is translated as CASSQASGFAEKLFF.

This sequence joins TRBV4-1 and TRBJ2-7; tentative D call: TRBD2 (7 bases). This CDR3 comprises 14 residues. Trimming removed 6 bases at V and 3 bases at J, with 15 bases between. Germline values: CDR1 MGHRA, CDR2 YSYEKL. CDR3 DNA: TGCGCCAGCAGGGGGGGCGGGAGCGGCTACGAGCAGTACTTC. This sequence encodes CASRGGGSGYEQYF.

The rearrangement links TRBV18 to TRBJ1-5; 7 nucleotides line up with TRBD1. Looked up from germline, CDR1 is KGHSH and CDR2 is LQKENI. The CDR3 runs 16 residues. J was trimmed by 1 base and V by 3 bases; bases with no gene match: 6. CDR3 nucleotides: TGTGCCAGCTCACCTACAGGGGTGGAAAGCAATCAGCCCCAGCATTTT. Its protein product is CASSPTGVESNQPQHF.

The V call is TRBV5-1, the J call TRBJ2-5; 8 bases are a match to TRBD2. Gene TRBJ2-7 matches the end of the DNA better, so the J call may be wrong. In germline, CDR1 is SGHRS, CDR2 YFSETQ. The CDR3 has 13 residues. CDR3 in amino acids: CASSLAGRDEQYF. Written as DNA, the CDR3 is TGCGCCAGCAGCCTAGCCGGGAGGGACGAGCAGTACTTC.

This clone was seen a handful of times. The J gene is TRBJ2-5, the V gene TRBV4-1, with 13 positions matching TRBD2. CDR1 is MGHRA and CDR2 is YSYEKL in the germline V gene. Losses at the gene ends were 3 bases for V and 5 bases for J; bases not matched to a gene: 12. There are 18 residues in the CDR3. CDR3 sequence: CASSQVGLAGVFQETQYF. The CDR3 DNA is TGCGCCAGCAGCCAGGTCGGACTAGCGGGAGTGTTCCAGGAGACCCAGTACTTC.

The chain couples TRBV5-1 to TRBJ2-2; possibly TRBD2 for D (6 bases). The V gene's germline CDR1 is SGHRS and CDR2 YFSETQ. V was cut by 5 bases and J by 6 bases, with 17 bases left in between. CDR3 length equals 15 residues. DNA of the CDR3: TGCGCCAGCAGTGGGGGGACGGTGGATGCCGGGGAGCTGTTTTTT. Protein: CASSGGTVDAGELFF. Full variable domain (outside the CDR3, taken from reference TRBV5-1 and TRBJ2-2): KAGVTQTPRYLIKTRGQQVTLSCSPISGHRSVSWYQQTPGQGLQFLFEYFSETQRNKGNFPGRFSGRQFSNSRSEMNVSTLELGDSALYLCASSGGTVDAGELFFGEGSRLTVL.

The chain carries TRBV6-1 and TRBJ2-7, with TRBD1 matching over 9 bases. The germline V gene has CDR1 MNHNS and CDR2 SASEGT. CDR3 length: 14 residues. V was pared by 7 bases and J by 0 bases, with 4 bases of the junction left unmatched. DNA for the CDR3: TGTGCCAGCAACCGGGACAGGGCCTCCTACGAGCAGTACTTC. This translates into CASNRDRASYEQYF.

This chain joins TRBV5-1 and TRBJ2-2; D possibly corresponds to TRBD2 (5 bases). The CDR3 length is 15 residues. CDR1 SGHRS and CDR2 YFSETQ come from the germline V gene. V was cut by 0 bases and J by 4 bases, with 10 bases left in between. CDR3 region: CASSLDLAGTGELFF. The CDR3 coding sequence is TGCGCCAGCAGCTTGGATCTAGCTGGCACCGGGGAGCTGTTTTTT. The whole variable domain, remainder taken from reference TRBV5-1 and TRBJ2-2, is KAGVTQTPRYLIKTRGQQVTLSCSPISGHRSVSWYQQTPGQGLQFLFEYFSETQRNKGNFPGRFSGRQFSNSRSEMNVSTLELGDSALYLCASSLDLAGTGELFFGEGSRLTVL.